This is a list of T cell receptor beta chains from one sample in a study of blood T cell repertoires in COVID-19. The data were produced by immunoSEQ multiplex PCR, yet TCRdb's version contains in-frame clones alone and is incomplete. The sample holds 200,000 or so clones, around 87% seen once. Sample: PBMCs or T cells enriched from blood (not recorded which). These receptors were taken from a young woman in a cohort exposed to, infected with or recovered from COVID-19 (not recorded which). CDR3s include the opening cysteine and the closing phenylalanine or tryptophan. The order of the fields is J gene, D gene, V gene, clone size, CDR3 protein, CDR3 DNA. D genes are given only for firm matches. Rows may omit the clone size; those that give it use once, few, many or a size class.

>TRBJ1-1|-|TRBV12-5|-
CASGFEGTEAFF
TGTGCTAGTGGTTTTGAGGGCACTGAAGCTTTCTTT
>TRBJ1-5|-|TRBV7-2|-
CASSLGRGGNQPQHF
TGTGCCAGCAGCTTAGGTCGGGGGGGCAATCAGCCCCAGCATTTT
>TRBJ1-1|-|TRBV21-1|-
CASSKLCRQSNTEAFF
TGTGCCAGCAGCAAATTATGTCGACAATCGAACACTGAAGCTTTCTTT
>TRBJ2-5|-|TRBV20-1|-
CSASLGHSPETQYF
TGCAGTGCTAGTTTGGGACATTCTCCGGAGACCCAGTACTTC
>TRBJ2-1|TRBD1|TRBV11-1|-
CASSLAGTGFNEQFF
TGTGCCAGCAGTTTGGCCGGGACAGGGTTCAATGAGCAGTTCTTC
>TRBJ1-2|TRBD1|TRBV6-5|-
CASRRQGDYGYTF
TGTGCCAGCAGGAGACAGGGAGACTATGGCTACACCTTC
>TRBJ2-7|TRBD2|TRBV11-3|-
CASSLGLAETYEQYF
TGTGCCAGCAGCTTAGGACTAGCGGAGACCTACGAGCAGTACTTC
>TRBJ2-1|TRBD2|TRBV24-1|-
CATRQSGGDNEQFF
TGTGCCACCAGACAAAGCGGGGGGGACAATGAGCAGTTCTTC
>TRBJ2-7|TRBD1|TRBV5-6|-
CASSQTGDEQYF
TGTGCCAGCAGCCAGACAGGGGACGAGCAGTACTTC
>TRBJ1-4|-|TRBV15|-
CATSRERNEKLFF
TGTGCCACCAGCAGGGAGAGAAATGAAAAACTGTTTTTT
>TRBJ2-5|-|TRBV2|-
CASSPSGETQYF
TGTGCCAGCAGTCCTTCCGGAGAGACCCAGTACTTC
>TRBJ1-1|-|TRBV5-1|once
CASSPTTALNTEAFF
TGCGCCAGCAGCCCTACGACAGCTTTGAACACTGAAGCTTTCTTT
>TRBJ2-1|-|TRBV5-5|-
CASMEAGPYNEQFF
TGTGCCAGTATGGAGGCGGGTCCGTACAATGAGCAGTTCTTC
>TRBJ2-2|TRBD1|TRBV5-1|-
CASSSTGGNTGELFF
TGCGCCAGCAGCTCGACAGGGGGCAACACCGGGGAGCTGTTTTTT
>TRBJ2-3|TRBD1|TRBV7-9|-
CASSVYRDRDDTQYF
TGTGCCAGCAGCGTATACCGGGACAGGGATGATACGCAGTATTTT
>TRBJ1-2|TRBD1|TRBV7-2|-
CASSSTGDRVGYGYTF
TGTGCCAGCAGCTCTACCGGCGACAGGGTGGGCTATGGCTACACCTTC
>TRBJ1-2|-|TRBV5-1|-
CASSAMGGNYGYTF
TGCGCCAGCAGCGCCATGGGAGGTAACTATGGCTACACCTTC
>TRBJ2-3|TRBD2|TRBV27|-
CASSLEGGRVRDTQYF
TGTGCCAGCAGTTTAGAGGGCGGGAGGGTAAGAGATACGCAGTATTTT
>TRBJ2-7|TRBD1|TRBV4-1|once
CASSQISTGDEQYF
TGCGCCAGCAGCCAAATCTCGACAGGGGACGAGCAGTACTTC
>TRBJ2-2|TRBD2|TRBV6-1|-
CASSEMDGLAGYTGELFF
TGTGCCAGCAGTGAGATGGACGGACTAGCGGGGTACACCGGGGAGCTGTTTTTT
>TRBJ2-7|-|TRBV30|-
CAGLADRDSYEQYF
TGTGCCGGCCTTGCCGACAGAGACTCCTACGAGCAGTACTTC
>TRBJ1-1|-|TRBV6-2/TRBV6-3|-
CASSSLPGTLNTEAFF
TGTGCCAGCAGTTCCCTCCCAGGGACATTGAACACTGAAGCTTTCTTT
>TRBJ1-2|TRBD1|TRBV4-1|-
CASSQAGTEFYGYTF
TGCGCCAGCAGCCAAGCCGGGACAGAATTCTATGGCTACACCTTC
>TRBJ2-5|TRBD2|TRBV5-1|-
CASRPGTSLSETQYF
TGCGCCAGCAGGCCCGGGACTAGCCTTAGTGAGACCCAGTACTTC
>TRBJ2-7|-|TRBV28|once
CASSLSRASSSYEQYF
TGTGCCAGCAGTTTATCTCGGGCTAGCTCCTCCTACGAGCAGTACTTC
>TRBJ1-2|-|TRBV28|once
CATTSDRNLYGYTF
TGTGCCACCACCTCCGACAGGAACCTCTATGGCTACACCTTC
>TRBJ2-2|-|TRBV2|-
CASSRMGLSIPGELFF
TGTGCCAGCAGTAGAATGGGACTTTCTATCCCCGGGGAGCTGTTTTTT
>TRBJ1-4|-|TRBV18|once
CASSRQGGEKLFF
TGTGCCAGCTCACGTCAAGGGGGTGAAAAACTGTTTTTT
>TRBJ2-1|TRBD1|TRBV2|-
CASMGQGYEQFF
TGTGCCAGCATGGGACAGGGTTATGAGCAGTTCTTC
>TRBJ1-2|-|TRBV27|-
CASSLAGGANYGYTF
TGTGCCAGCAGTTTAGCCGGGGGGGCTAACTATGGCTACACCTTC
>TRBJ1-1|-|TRBV3-1/TRBV3-2|-
CASSQQVQGTEAFF
TGTGCCAGCAGCCAACAGGTTCAGGGCACTGAAGCTTTCTTT
>TRBJ1-1|-|TRBV27|once
CASKGGLGTEAFF
TGTGCCAGCAAAGGGGGTCTGGGCACTGAAGCTTTCTTT
>TRBJ1-1|TRBD1|TRBV6-5|-
CASSERDSEAFF
TGTGCCAGCAGCGAGAGGGACAGCGAAGCTTTCTTT
>TRBJ2-2|TRBD1|TRBV29-1|-
CSVGTGFANTGELFF
TGCAGCGTTGGGACAGGGTTCGCGAACACCGGGGAGCTGTTTTTT
>TRBJ2-7|-|TRBV15|-
CATSNEITYEQYF
TGTGCCACCAGCAATGAGATAACCTACGAGCAGTACTTC
>TRBJ1-5|-|TRBV5-8|-
CASSLGVINQPQHF
TGTGCCAGCAGCTTGGGTGTCATCAATCAGCCCCAGCATTTT
>TRBJ2-1|TRBD1|TRBV6-5|once
CASSYHEGAREQFF
TGTGCCAGCAGTTACCATGAGGGGGCTCGTGAGCAGTTCTTC